This record looks at one T cell receptor beta chain sequence and its context. The source of the sample is a study of cytotoxic CD8 clonotypes in ibrutinib-treated CLL. Study-wide context: Mean yields were about 260,000 productive templates and 94,082 productive rearrangements per sample.

TCR beta libraries used approximately 2 micrograms of genomic DNA from cryopreserved PBMCs. The table came from immunoSEQ multiplex PCR; TCRdb's copy has only in-frame clones and leaves some out. Counted here are around 70,000 clones, 90% occurring once; the ten biggest clones make up approximately 3.1%. Trimming pared 4 bases from V and 4 bases from J, leaving 5 bases between. The CDR3 length is 11 residues. Germline loops: CDR1 SGHRS, CDR2 YFSETQ. V usage is TRBV5-1 and J usage is TRBJ2-5; D gene unclear. This receptor was taken from a human donor with chronic lymphocytic leukemia. Sequencing was performed on PBMCs, taken after 12 months of ibrutinib treatment. CDR3 nucleotides: TGCGCCAGCAGCGAGATAGAGACCCAGTACTTC. Residues: CASSEIETQYF.